The T cell receptor (beta chain) under discussion was sequenced for a study of T cell responses to AZD1222 COVID-19 vaccine (dated by TCRdb to the early 2020s). Some background on the complete study: AZD1222 recipients with second doses at about 4 weeks or about 12 weeks were pooled, because spike-specific TCR depth and breadth did not differ between schedules. A total of around 240 trial participants underwent TCR sequencing, of whom roughly 210 received two doses of AZD1222 and roughly 25 received two doses of the MenACWY control vaccine. Enrollment into the trials was organized by age into subgroups of 18-55, 56-69 and 70-plus years, and those subgroups contained approximately 150, 30 and 60 TCR-sequenced participants, respectively. The full study reports these points: Reportedly, close to half of the unique spike-specific TCRs recognized epitopes lying outside the regions that are mutated in the B.1.351 and B.1.1.7 variants. The vaccine-associated CD4 TCRs covered the entire spike protein, and the dominant responses fell in regions 160-218 and 743-854. Participants were mostly white British, with more females than males. The authors suggested clonal diversity may have been underestimated. In the small 56-69-year group, the increase in depth fell short of significance, most likely because of low power. A significant rise in spike-specific TCR breadth and depth was observed after two AZD1222 doses relative to day 0 and relative to MenACWY recipients. No day 14 peak-response samples were available, so repertoires were characterized only after the peak T cell response. Conclusions about previously exposed vaccinees are limited because only five to seven AZD1222 recipients were SARS-CoV-2 seropositive at baseline.

The junction carries 14 bases between V and J, which are trimmed by 3 bases and 3 bases respectively. Measured from the cysteine to the phenylalanine, the CDR3 is 15 residues long. Left in the record is the CDR3 DNA by itself, 45 bases read in frame from the first base. For CDR1 and CDR2, the germline V gene lists KGHSH and LQKENI. The CDR3 regions of human TCRbeta chains were analyzed by immunosequencing. The authors processed their data as follows. Repertoire TCRs were checked for matches against a reference library of SARS-CoV-2-specific TCRs that had been generated using the MIRA antigen-specificity platform. Breadth was defined as the fraction of unique TCRs that were SARS-CoV-2-associated, and depth was defined as the fraction of total T cells that were SARS-CoV-2-associated. Each spike-specific TCR was assigned to its reactive spike region and to a CD4 or CD8 class using the MIRA data. Log10-transformed breadth and depth values were compared by one-way ANOVA with Sidak's multiple comparisons tests. In TCRdb, the immuneACCESS table is reduced to in-frame sequences with V and J assigned. These tables do not hold every clone; where another copy was compared, an unresolved V gene accounts for under half, and the others remain unexplained. V and J calls and clone size are as listed in that table; D and trimming were resolved from the DNA. The sample includes roughly 120,000 clones, with 81% observed a single time. The ten largest clones capture 4.6% of the sample.

Of note for this clone: Its target antigen remains unknown. The record has no base qualities; no much larger clone is one base away.

What the time point label conveys for this sample: baseline before first vaccination. Samples from vaccinated people were obtained from the UK trials COV001 and COV002, which included a single-blind randomized controlled phase 2/3 trial of AZD1222 (ChAdOx1 nCoV-19) in healthy adults. Trial participant PBMC samples were collected at day 0 and day 28 after the second dose for TCRbeta chain sequencing. The chain links TRBV18 with TRBJ1-2; the best D guess is TRBD1, with 5 bases matching. The TCR comes from an adult in good health. Sequenced here: peripheral blood, sampled on day 0 of AZD1222 vaccination. The sequenced DNA: TGTGCCAGCTCACCTACGGGACGGAACCACTATGGCTACACCTTC. Translated, this is CASSPTGRNHYGYTF. This CDR3, with the reference TRBV18 and TRBJ1-2 proteins standing in past its ends, gives the full variable domain NAGVMQNPRHLVRRRGQEARLRCSPMKGHSHVYWYRQLPEEGLKFMVYLQKENIIDESGMPKERFSAEFPKEGPSILRIQQVVRGDSAAYFCASSPTGRNHYGYTFGSGTRLTVV.